Below are 18 T cell receptor beta chains sequenced from a single sample in a study of control samples from healthy donors and cancer patients. The data were produced by immunoSEQ multiplex PCR, yet TCRdb's version contains in-frame clones alone and is incomplete. The top ten hold 4% of the sample, which has tens of thousands of clones, 87% seen once. Material: blood. The receptors come from a woman between 45 and 60 years old in good health.

This clone was seen a handful of times. CDR3 DNA: TGTGCCAGCAGCCCCGGGGTAGCGGGAGGGCCGGAATACGAGCAGTACTTC. It codes for CASSPGVAGGPEYEQYF. The chain links TRBV11-3 to TRBJ2-7; 11 bases map to TRBD2. CDR3 length equals 17 residues. Per the germline V gene, CDR1 is SGHNT and CDR2 is YENEEA. With V trimmed by 5 bases and J by 4 bases, 13 bases remained unmatched.

The chain couples TRBV18 to TRBJ2-7, with 8 bases fitting TRBD1. The CDR3 is made up of 14 amino acids. The germline gives CDR1 KGHSH, CDR2 LQKENI. V shed 2 bases, J shed 4 bases, and the junction held 4 bases outside the gene matches. The CDR3 sequence is CASSPSGGSYEQYF. The DNA for the CDR3 is TGTGCCAGCTCACCATCAGGGGGCAGTTACGAGCAGTACTTC.

The chain joins TRBV7-9 to TRBJ2-1, with a tentative D call TRBD2 (6 bases). The CDR3 is 17 amino acids. Germline V lookup: CDR1 SEHNR, CDR2 FQNEAQ (reference sequence). V lost 5 bases to trimming and J lost 0 bases, with 17 bases between them. CDR3 sequence (DNA): TGTGCCAGCAGCCTGGATCGGGGGAGCGGCTCCTACAATGAGCAGTTCTTC. Translated, it gives CASSLDRGSGSYNEQFF.

The rearrangement joins TRBV18 to TRBJ1-4; TRBD1 matches at 7 bases. J was trimmed by 8 bases and V by 8 bases; bases with no gene match: 11. The CDR3 loop spans 14 amino acids. Germline V gene data show CDR1 as KGHSH and CDR2 as LQKENI. CDR3 protein: CASQGGGWQEKLFF. The CDR3 region has the DNA TGTGCCAGCCAAGGAGGGGGCTGGCAGGAAAAACTGTTTTTT.

The rearrangement links TRBV25-1 to TRBJ1-2, with TRBD1 matching over 8 bases. V shed 4 bases, J shed 8 bases, and the junction held 3 bases outside the gene matches. The CDR3 runs 12 residues. Germline-derived CDR1 and CDR2 are MGHDK and SYGVNS. Here the CDR3 reads CASSGTGYGYTF. Written as DNA, the CDR3 is TGTGCCAGCAGTGGGACAGGGTACGGCTACACCTTC.

This chain uses TRBV7-2 with TRBJ2-7; either TRBD1 or TRBD2 may supply D (5 bases each). V lost 6 bases, J lost 0 bases, and 12 bases lay in between. CDR3 size: 14 residues. Germline CDR1 and CDR2: SGHTA and FQGNSA. The CDR3 region has the DNA TGTGCCAGCAGAAGAGGGGTTAGCTCCTACGAGCAGTACTTC. Translation: CASRRGVSSYEQYF.

This sequence joins TRBV9 and TRBJ1-2, with TRBD1 matching over 8 bases. The trim removed 4 bases at V and 2 bases at J, leaving 7 bases unmatched. The CDR3 is 15 residues long. The germline gives CDR1 SGDLS, CDR2 YYNGEE. The CDR3 protein is CASSLDHRGNYGYTF. CDR3 bases: TGTGCCAGCAGCTTAGATCACAGGGGGAACTATGGCTACACCTTC.

This sequence joins TRBV28 and TRBJ1-4; D is unresolved. V lost 3 bases to trimming and J lost 1 base, with 12 bases between them. From germline, CDR1 is MDHEN and CDR2 SYDVKM. The CDR3 runs to 16 residues. DNA for the CDR3: TGTGCCAGCAGTTTGTATGGGAACGTAACTAATGAAAAACTGTTTTTT. It specifies CASSLYGNVTNEKLFF.

V and J are TRBV6-5 and TRBJ1-1, with 7 bases that match TRBD1. The CDR3 spans 14 residues. Germline trimming cut 2 bases from V and 4 bases from J; bases unmatched to any gene: 4. Germline CDR1 and CDR2: MNHEY and SVGAGI. The CDR3 DNA is TGTGCCAGCAGTTACCGACAGGGCCTCACTGAAGCTTTCTTT. Its protein product is CASSYRQGLTEAFF.

The chain joins TRBV28 to TRBJ1-4, with 8 positions matching TRBD1. The length of the CDR3 is 16 residues. Unmatched junction bases numbered 7, after V lost 1 base and J lost 6 bases. Germline V CDR1 and CDR2: MDHEN, SYDVKM. CDR3: CASSLFRADRDEKLFF. In DNA, the CDR3 is TGTGCCAGCAGTTTATTCCGCGCGGACAGGGATGAAAAACTGTTTTTT. Filled out from reference TRBV28 and TRBJ1-4, the complete variable domain reads DVKVTQSSRYLVKRTGEKVFLECVQDMDHENMFWYRQDPGLGLRLIYFSYDVKMKEKGDIPEGYSVSREKKERFSLILESASTNQTSMYLCASSLFRADRDEKLFFGSGTQLSVL.

This chain links TRBV7-2 with TRBJ1-6; D is ambiguous. Trimming left V 1 base short and J 7 bases short, with 2 bases between. The V gene's germline CDR1 is SGHTA and CDR2 FQGNSA. This CDR3 comprises 12 residues. The CDR3 is CASSLGNSPLHF. CDR3 DNA sequence: TGTGCCAGCAGCTTAGGGAATTCACCCCTCCACTTT.

A single count supports this clone. Other DNA sequences in this sample translate to the same CDR3. The J gene is TRBJ1-1, the V gene TRBV9; D unclear. Looked up from germline, CDR1 is SGDLS and CDR2 is YYNGEE. Trimming removed 2 bases at V and 1 base at J, with 9 bases between. This CDR3 region has 14 residues. The CDR3 sequence: CASSVVPENTEAFF. The DNA for the CDR3 is TGTGCCAGCAGCGTGGTCCCGGAGAACACTGAAGCTTTCTTT. Based on the CDR3 plus reference TRBV9 and TRBJ1-1, the full variable domain is DSGVTQTPKHLITATGQRVTLRCSPRSGDLSVYWYQQSLDQGLQFLIQYYNGEERAKGNILERFSAQQFPDLHSELNLSSLELGDSALYFCASSVVPENTEAFFGQGTRLTVV.

This chain uses TRBV4-1 with TRBJ1-2; D may be TRBD1 (5 bases). Germline lookup yields CDR1 MGHRA and CDR2 YSYEKL. The V and J ends lost 6 bases and 1 base respectively, with 9 bases between them. This CDR3 is 13 amino acids long. The CDR3 loop is CASSTTVNYGYTF. DNA of the CDR3: TGCGCCAGCAGTACGACAGTTAACTATGGCTACACCTTC.

This clone was counted a single time. The rearrangement links TRBV5-1 to TRBJ2-4, with 7 bases aligning to TRBD2. This CDR3 spans 14 amino acids. V was pared by 5 bases and J by 9 bases, with 11 bases of the junction left unmatched. Looked up from germline, CDR1 is SGHRS and CDR2 is YFSETQ. CDR3 in DNA: TGCGCCAGCAGGGGAGGGCGGGAGTTTTGCATTCAGTACTTC. This translates into CASRGGREFCIQYF.

This chain joins TRBV6-5 and TRBJ1-1, with no clear D. Per the germline V gene, CDR1 is MNHEY and CDR2 is SVGAGI. This CDR3 comprises 15 residues. V was trimmed by 6 bases and J by 1 base, leaving 15 bases between them. In DNA, the CDR3 is TGTGCCAGCAGCCTATCTCCGGGCGCGAACACTGAAGCTTTCTTT. The encoded protein is CASSLSPGANTEAFF.

This clone came up once. This rearrangement joins TRBV18 to TRBJ2-1; D uncertain. V lost 3 bases and J lost 8, with 8 bases in between. The germline CDR1 and CDR2 sequences are KGHSH and LQKENI. This CDR3 contains 12 residues. The CDR3 DNA sequence: TGTGCCAGCTCACCCTTAAGCTATGAGCAGTTCTTC. Its protein is CASSPLSYEQFF.

The V call is TRBV7-9, the J call TRBJ2-3; maybe TRBD1 (5 bases). Per the germline V gene, CDR1 is SEHNR and CDR2 is FQNEAQ (reference sequence). The CDR3 runs to 15 residues. V lost 4 bases and J lost 0, with 11 bases in between. The CDR3 DNA sequence: TGTGCCAGCAGCTCCACAAGGGGCAGCACAGATACGCAGTATTTT. Translated: CASSSTRGSTDTQYF.

V usage is TRBV5-1 and J usage is TRBJ1-6, with a weak D call TRBD1 (5 bases). In germline, CDR1 is SGHRS, CDR2 YFSETQ. This CDR3 contains 15 residues. V gave up 0 bases and J gave up 5 bases, with 9 bases separating them. The CDR3 DNA reads as TGCGCCAGCAGCTTGGGGGACGGTAATAATTCACCCCTCCACTTT. It yields the protein CASSLGDGNNSPLHF.